The present T cell receptor beta chain was sequenced within a study of T-cell memory formation after mild COVID-19. Study details: Among the donors, TCR clusters were largely specific to each donor. General observations from the study: Certain responding clones were present in pre-infection memory, suggesting participation of cross-reactive memory. Researchers report contracting CD4+ clones mostly in CM and EM, with CD8+ clones in EMRA.

TCRdb analysed the 5' RACE reads with MiXCR anew, one entry per CDR3 protein. The table records almost 550,000 distinct CDR3 sequences, roughly 20% of them present only once. Per germline, CDR1 MGHRA and CDR2 YSYEKL. The CDR3 is 15 amino acids. With 3 bases removed from V and 5 bases from J, the gap between germline ends came to 14 bases. This clonotype was observed a handful of times. Its target is not known. The sample comprised PBMCs or a T cell subset sorted from them (not recorded which). This chain links TRBV4-1 with TRBJ2-1; D is perhaps TRBD1 or TRBD2 (5 bases each). This receptor was obtained from an adult woman who had mild COVID-19 (a few samples of this study predate the infection). Cell type and time point are not known. The CDR3 region is CASSQGRSLNNEQFF. As DNA, the CDR3 is TGCGCCAGCAGCCAGGGACGGAGTCTAAACAATGAGCAGTTCTTC.